The rows below give T cell receptor beta chains drawn from one sample of a study of follicular helper T cells after annual influenza vaccination. Sequenced by immunoSEQ multiplex PCR; TCRdb stores in-frame clones only, minus some. The top ten clones hold roughly 0.27% of a sample with 11,000 to 15,000 clones, roughly 86% of them seen once. This specimen was CXCR5- memory CD4+ T cells sorted from blood, taken on the day of influenza vaccination. The receptors derive from an adult who received the influenza vaccine. Both conserved end residues are part of each CDR3. D genes are given only for firm matches. Expanded clones are given a class, and other clones once, few, many or no size at all.

j_call: TRBJ1-3
clone_size: .
d_call: .
v_call: TRBV30
cdr3_aa: CACGTLSGNTIYF
cdr3_nt: TGTGCCTGCGGGACCCTCTCTGGAAACACCATATATTTT

j_call: TRBJ1-5
clone_size: .
d_call: .
v_call: TRBV19
cdr3_aa: CASSIDHRDVNQPQHF
cdr3_nt: TGTGCCAGTAGTATAGACCACCGGGACGTAAATCAGCCCCAGCATTTT

j_call: TRBJ2-2
clone_size: .
d_call: TRBD1
v_call: TRBV28
cdr3_aa: CASSWNRGFLGELFF
cdr3_nt: TGTGCCAGCAGCTGGAACAGGGGGTTTCTCGGGGAGCTGTTTTTT

j_call: TRBJ2-3
clone_size: .
d_call: .
v_call: TRBV28
cdr3_aa: CASSLSTDTQYF
cdr3_nt: TGTGCCAGCAGTTTAAGCACAGATACGCAGTATTTT

j_call: TRBJ1-5
clone_size: .
d_call: .
v_call: TRBV7-9
cdr3_aa: CASSLGTGRNQPQHF
cdr3_nt: TGTGCCAGCAGCTTAGGAACGGGACGTAATCAGCCCCAGCATTTT

j_call: TRBJ2-7
clone_size: once
d_call: TRBD1
v_call: TRBV11-2
cdr3_aa: CASSPTFWDRRPYEQYF
cdr3_nt: TGTGCCAGCAGCCCTACTTTCTGGGACAGGAGGCCCTACGAGCAGTACTTC

j_call: TRBJ1-1
clone_size: .
d_call: TRBD1
v_call: TRBV7-3
cdr3_aa: CASSSTGSTGDHTFF
cdr3_nt: TGTGCCAGCAGCTCAACCGGGAGTACAGGGGACCATACTTTCTTT

j_call: TRBJ2-5
clone_size: once
d_call: TRBD2
v_call: TRBV2
cdr3_aa: CASSPTGLAGGETQYF
cdr3_nt: TGTGCCAGCAGTCCAACGGGACTAGCGGGGGGTGAGACCCAGTACTTC

j_call: TRBJ2-2
clone_size: .
d_call: TRBD2
v_call: TRBV9
cdr3_aa: CASSVGSGGNTGELFF
cdr3_nt: TGTGCCAGCAGCGTAGGGAGCGGGGGGAACACCGGGGAGCTGTTTTTT

j_call: TRBJ2-5
clone_size: .
d_call: .
v_call: TRBV10-3
cdr3_aa: CAISATTGGETQYF
cdr3_nt: TGTGCCATCAGTGCCACCACTGGGGGAGAGACCCAGTACTTC

j_call: TRBJ2-3
clone_size: .
d_call: .
v_call: TRBV10-2
cdr3_aa: CASSSGADTQYF
cdr3_nt: TGCGCCAGCAGCTCTGGGGCAGATACGCAGTATTTT

j_call: TRBJ1-2
clone_size: .
d_call: .
v_call: TRBV7-2
cdr3_aa: CASSLEQGPRGYTF
cdr3_nt: TGTGCCAGCAGCTTAGAACAGGGACCGAGGGGCTACACCTTC

j_call: TRBJ1-1
clone_size: .
d_call: .
v_call: TRBV27
cdr3_aa: CASSLSGQNTEAFF
cdr3_nt: TGTGCCAGCAGTTTATCGGGACAGAACACTGAAGCTTTCTTT